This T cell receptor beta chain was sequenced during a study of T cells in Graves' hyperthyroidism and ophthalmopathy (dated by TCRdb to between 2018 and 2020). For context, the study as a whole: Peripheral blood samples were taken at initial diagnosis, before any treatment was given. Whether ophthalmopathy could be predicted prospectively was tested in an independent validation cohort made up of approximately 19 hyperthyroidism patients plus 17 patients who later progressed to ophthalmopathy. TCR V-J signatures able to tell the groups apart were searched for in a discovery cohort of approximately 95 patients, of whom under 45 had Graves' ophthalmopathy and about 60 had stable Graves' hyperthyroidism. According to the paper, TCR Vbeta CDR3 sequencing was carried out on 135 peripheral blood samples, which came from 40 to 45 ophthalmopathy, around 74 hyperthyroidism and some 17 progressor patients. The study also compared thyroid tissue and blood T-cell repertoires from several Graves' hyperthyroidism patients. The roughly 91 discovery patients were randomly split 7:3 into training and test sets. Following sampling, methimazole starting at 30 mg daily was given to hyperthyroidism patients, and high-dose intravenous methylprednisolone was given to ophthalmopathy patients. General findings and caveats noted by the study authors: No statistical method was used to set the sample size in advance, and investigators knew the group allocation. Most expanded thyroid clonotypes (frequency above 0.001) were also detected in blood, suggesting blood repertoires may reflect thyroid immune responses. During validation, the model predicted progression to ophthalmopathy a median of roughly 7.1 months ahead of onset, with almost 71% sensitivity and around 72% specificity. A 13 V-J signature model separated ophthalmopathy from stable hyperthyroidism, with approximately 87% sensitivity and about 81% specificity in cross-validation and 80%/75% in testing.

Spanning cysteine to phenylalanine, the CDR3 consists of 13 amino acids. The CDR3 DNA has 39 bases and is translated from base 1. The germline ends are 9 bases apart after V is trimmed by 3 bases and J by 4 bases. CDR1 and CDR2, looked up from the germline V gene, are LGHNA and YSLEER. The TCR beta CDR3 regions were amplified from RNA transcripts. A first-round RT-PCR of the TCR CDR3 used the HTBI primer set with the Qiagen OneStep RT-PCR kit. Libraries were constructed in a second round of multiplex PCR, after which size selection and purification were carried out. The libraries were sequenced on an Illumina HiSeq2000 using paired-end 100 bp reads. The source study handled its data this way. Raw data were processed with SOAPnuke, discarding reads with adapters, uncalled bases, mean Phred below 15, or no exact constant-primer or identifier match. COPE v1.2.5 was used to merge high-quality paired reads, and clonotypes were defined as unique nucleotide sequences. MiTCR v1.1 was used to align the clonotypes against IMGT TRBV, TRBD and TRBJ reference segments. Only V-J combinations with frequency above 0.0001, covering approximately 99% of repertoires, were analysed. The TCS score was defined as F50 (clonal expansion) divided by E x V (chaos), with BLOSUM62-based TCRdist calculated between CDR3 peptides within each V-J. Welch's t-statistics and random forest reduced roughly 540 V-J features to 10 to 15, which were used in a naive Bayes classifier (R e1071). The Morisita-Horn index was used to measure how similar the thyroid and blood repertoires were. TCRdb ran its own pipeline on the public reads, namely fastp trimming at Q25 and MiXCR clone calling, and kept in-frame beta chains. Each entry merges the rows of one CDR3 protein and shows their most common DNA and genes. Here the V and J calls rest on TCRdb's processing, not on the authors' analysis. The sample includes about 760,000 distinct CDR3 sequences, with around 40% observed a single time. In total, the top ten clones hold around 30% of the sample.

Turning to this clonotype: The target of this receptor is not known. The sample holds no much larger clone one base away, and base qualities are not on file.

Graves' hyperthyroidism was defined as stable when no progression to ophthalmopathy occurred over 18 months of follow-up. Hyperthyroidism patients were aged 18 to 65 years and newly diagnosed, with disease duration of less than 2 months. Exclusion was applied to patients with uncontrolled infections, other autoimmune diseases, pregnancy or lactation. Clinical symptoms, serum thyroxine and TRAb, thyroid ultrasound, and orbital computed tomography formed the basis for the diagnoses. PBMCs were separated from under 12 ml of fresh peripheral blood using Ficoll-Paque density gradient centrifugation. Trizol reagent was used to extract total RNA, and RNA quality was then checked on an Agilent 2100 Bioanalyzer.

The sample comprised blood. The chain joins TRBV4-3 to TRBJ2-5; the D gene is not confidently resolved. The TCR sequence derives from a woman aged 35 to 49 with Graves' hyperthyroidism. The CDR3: CASSQFLTETQYF. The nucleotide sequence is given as TGCGCCAGCAGCCAGTTCCTGACAGAGACCCAGTACTTC.